This T cell receptor beta chain comes out of a study of cytomegalovirus exposure and HLA in healthy donors. Healthy individuals who donated bone marrow served as the donors. The PCR made use of 60 Vbeta and 13 Jbeta primers. Method: immunoSEQ multiplex PCR; TCRdb's copy keeps in-frame clones and lacks some. Among fewer than 150,000 clones listed, about 70% were seen once. The clonotype originates from a middle-aged man in good health and CMV-seronegative. Sequenced sample: PBMCs.

The CDR3 DNA follows: TGCGCCAGCAGCCAGCGGGAGGGCTACGAGCAGTACTTC. It encodes CASSQREGYEQYF. The chain has TRBV5-1 and TRBJ2-7; 10 bases line up with TRBD2. The length of the CDR3 is 13 residues. V lost 4 bases and J lost 3; bases outside the gene matches: 1. Germline CDR1 and CDR2: SGHRS and YFSETQ.